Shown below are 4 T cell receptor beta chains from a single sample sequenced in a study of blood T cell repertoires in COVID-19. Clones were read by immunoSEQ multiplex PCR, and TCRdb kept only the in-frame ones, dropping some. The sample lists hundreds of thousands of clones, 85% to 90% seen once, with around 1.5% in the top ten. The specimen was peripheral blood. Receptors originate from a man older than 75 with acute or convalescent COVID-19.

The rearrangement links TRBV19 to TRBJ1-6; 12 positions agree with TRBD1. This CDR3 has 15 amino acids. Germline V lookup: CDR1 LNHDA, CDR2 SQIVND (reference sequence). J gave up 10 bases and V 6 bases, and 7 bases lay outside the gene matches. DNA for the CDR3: TGTGCCAGTAGCCCCGGGACAGGGGGCGGATCACCCCTCCACTTT. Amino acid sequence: CASSPGTGGGSPLHF.

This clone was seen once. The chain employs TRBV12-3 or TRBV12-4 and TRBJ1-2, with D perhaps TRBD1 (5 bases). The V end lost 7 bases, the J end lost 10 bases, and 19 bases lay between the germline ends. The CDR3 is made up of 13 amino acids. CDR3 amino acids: CASTNDGRGDYTF. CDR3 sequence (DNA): TGTGCCAGCACCAACGACGGGAGGGGTGACTACACCTTC.

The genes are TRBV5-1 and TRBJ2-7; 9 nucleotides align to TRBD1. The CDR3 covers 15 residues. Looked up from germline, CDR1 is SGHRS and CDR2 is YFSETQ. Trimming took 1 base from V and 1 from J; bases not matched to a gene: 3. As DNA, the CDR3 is TGCGCCAGCAGCTTGCTACAGGGGGCTTCCTACGAGCAGTACTTC. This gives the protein CASSLLQGASYEQYF.

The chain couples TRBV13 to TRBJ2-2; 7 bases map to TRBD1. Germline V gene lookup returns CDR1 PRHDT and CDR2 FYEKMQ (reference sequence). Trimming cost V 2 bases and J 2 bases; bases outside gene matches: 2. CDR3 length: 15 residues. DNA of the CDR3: TGTGCCAGCAGCTTAAACAGGGGCAACACCGGGGAGCTGTTTTTT. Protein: CASSLNRGNTGELFF.